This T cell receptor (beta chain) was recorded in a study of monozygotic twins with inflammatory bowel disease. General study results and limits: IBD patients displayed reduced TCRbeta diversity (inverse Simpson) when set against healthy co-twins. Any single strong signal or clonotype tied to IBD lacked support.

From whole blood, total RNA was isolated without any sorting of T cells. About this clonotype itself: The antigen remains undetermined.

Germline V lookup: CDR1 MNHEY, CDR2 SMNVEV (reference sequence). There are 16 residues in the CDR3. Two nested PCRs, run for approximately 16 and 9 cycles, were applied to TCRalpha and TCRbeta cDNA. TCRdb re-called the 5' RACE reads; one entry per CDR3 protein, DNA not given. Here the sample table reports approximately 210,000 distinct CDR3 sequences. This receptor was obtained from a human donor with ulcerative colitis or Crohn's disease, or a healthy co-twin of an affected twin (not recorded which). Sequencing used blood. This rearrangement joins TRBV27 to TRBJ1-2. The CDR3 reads CASSKDSRRPNYGYTF.